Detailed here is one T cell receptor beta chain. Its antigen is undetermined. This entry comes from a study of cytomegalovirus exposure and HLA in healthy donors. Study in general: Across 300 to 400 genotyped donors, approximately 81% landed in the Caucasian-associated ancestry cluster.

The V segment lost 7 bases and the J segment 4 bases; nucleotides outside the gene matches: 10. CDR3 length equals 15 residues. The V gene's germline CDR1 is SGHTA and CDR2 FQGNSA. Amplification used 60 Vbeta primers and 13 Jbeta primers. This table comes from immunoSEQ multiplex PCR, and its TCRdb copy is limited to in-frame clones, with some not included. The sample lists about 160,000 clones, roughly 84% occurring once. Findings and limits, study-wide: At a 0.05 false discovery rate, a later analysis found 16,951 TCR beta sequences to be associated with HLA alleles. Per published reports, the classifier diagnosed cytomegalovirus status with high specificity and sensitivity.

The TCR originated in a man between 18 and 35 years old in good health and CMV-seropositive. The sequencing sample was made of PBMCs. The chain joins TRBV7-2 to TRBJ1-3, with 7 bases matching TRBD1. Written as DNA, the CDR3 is TGTGCCAGCAACCCTCAAGAGGGGGCCGGAAACACCATATATTTT. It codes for CASNPQEGAGNTIYF.